This TCR beta chain was identified during a study of Ad26.COV2.S vaccination and SARS-CoV-2 variants. Study-wide context: Into the muscle, Ad26.COV2.S was dosed once or twice, 56 days apart.

CDR3 length equals 14 residues. V was cut by 3 bases and J by 7 bases, with 14 bases left in between. Germline lookup yields CDR1 SGHNT and CDR2 YYREEE (reference sequence). Described treatment: some 19 received Ad26.COV2.S at low or high dose, single or two shots; 5 received placebo; per-sample allocation not given. Each sample was drawn 63 days after the first injection (of vaccine or placebo). Method: immunoSEQ multiplex PCR; TCRdb's copy keeps in-frame clones and lacks some. The data contain about 450,000 clones, roughly 89% of them singletons. The chain links TRBV5-4 to TRBJ2-1; a possible D gene is TRBD1 (6 bases). The sequence came from a person aged 18-60 years who received the Ad26.COV2.S COVID-19 vaccine or a placebo. The input for sequencing was peripheral blood, taken in a trial of Ad26.COV2.S vaccine versus placebo. CDR3 nucleotides: TGTGCCAGCAGCTCGGCAGGACAGTATAATGAGCAGTTCTTC. Translated: CASSSAGQYNEQFF.